What follows are 20 T cell receptor beta chains derived from one specimen sequenced in a study of read filtering for tumor transcriptome and immune sequencing (dated by TCRdb to the early 2020s). The sequencer listed for this sample is Illumina HiSeq 4000. Starting from 400 ng RNA, TCR libraries were constructed with the Immunoverse kit using molecular barcoded adaptors that cover the alpha/delta and beta/gamma chains. TCRdb ran its own pipeline on the public reads, namely fastp trimming at Q25 and MiXCR clone calling, and kept in-frame beta chains. Identical CDR3 proteins give one entry, which carries the most common genes and DNA. Recorded for this sample are roughly 93,000 distinct CDR3 sequences; 20% to 25% of them occurred a single time. Roughly an eighth of the sample goes to the ten largest clones. The sample comprised a population of CD138-negative cells sorted from bone marrow. The cell subset or site label on this specimen signifies: bone marrow mononuclear cells depleted of CD138+ plasma/myeloma cells by negative magnetic selection. All receptors come from a donor aged 40 or older with multiple myeloma.

This clonotype was observed at least ten times. The chain carries TRBV3-1 and TRBJ2-1, with TRBD2 identical over 13 bases. The germline V gene has CDR1 LGHDT and CDR2 YNNKEL (reference sequence). The CDR3 is made up of 15 amino acids. V lost 2 bases, J lost 9 bases, and 4 bases stayed unmatched. The chain's CDR3 is CASSQRLAGGGEQFF. The CDR3 DNA follows: TGTGCCAGCAGCCAACGACTAGCGGGGGGCGGTGAGCAGTTCTTC.

This clonotype was seen only a few times. One end of the junction is discordant with germline, which a read error may explain. The chain employs TRBV7-3 and TRBJ2-1, with 8 bases that match TRBD1. The CDR3 loop spans 13 amino acids. In germline, CDR1 is SGHTA, CDR2 FQGTGA. The CDR3 spells CASSLYKDRALIF. Written as DNA, the CDR3 is TGTGCCAGCAGCCTTTATAAGGACAGGGCCTTAATTTTC.

This clonotype was counted a few times. The chain employs TRBV5-4 and TRBJ1-1; D might be TRBD1 (6 bases). V was shortened by 3 bases and J by 7 bases, with 16 bases between the two germline ends. Germline V gene lookup returns CDR1 SGHNT and CDR2 YYREEE (reference sequence). The CDR3 is made up of 14 amino acids. CDR3 DNA sequence: TGTGCCAGCAGCTCGGGCAGGGGAAAGGGTGAAGCTTTCTTT. It specifies CASSSGRGKGEAFF.

With regard to this clonotype: A read error likely explains this, since a far larger clone differs by one base. This CDR3 is missing its conserved last phenylalanine or tryptophan, likely due to a read error. The chain uses TRBV11-1 and TRBJ2-1, with a possible D match to TRBD1 (5 bases). The germline V gene has CDR1 SGHAT and CDR2 FQDESV (reference sequence). V was trimmed by 7 bases and J by 5 bases, leaving 18 bases between them. The CDR3 consists of 15 residues. The CDR3 region has the DNA TGTGCCAGCACCCCTTGGGGCCGAGAGAACAATGAGCAGTTCTCC. Protein sequence: CASTPWGRENNEQFS.

This clonotype was counted at least ten times. The V call is TRBV19, the J call TRBJ2-7; 7 bases fit TRBD1. CDR1 is LNHDA and CDR2 is SQIVND in the germline V gene (reference sequence). The CDR3 is made up of 13 amino acids. The J segment lost 7 bases and the V segment lost 6 bases, leaving 9 bases of the junction unmatched. CDR3 DNA: TGTGCCAGTAGGAGGGACAGTAGAGGGGAGCAGTACTTC. Residues: CASRRDSRGEQYF.

This clonotype was seen a handful of times. J is TRBJ2-4 and V is TRBV6-5; D tentatively reads TRBD1 or TRBD2 (5 bases each). The ends were cut back, 7 bases at V and 7 bases at J, with 17 bases in the middle. The CDR3 totals 14 residues. In germline, CDR1 is MNHEY, CDR2 SVGAGI. The CDR3 is CASTDSYEGNIQYF. The DNA of the CDR3 is TGTGCCAGCACAGACTCCTACGAGGGGAACATTCAGTACTTC.

This clonotype was observed a few times. The chain joins TRBV20-1 to TRBJ2-7; tentative D call: TRBD2 (6 bases). The CDR3 has 14 amino acids. Trimming took off 7 bases at V and 5 bases at J, with 21 bases between the two ends. Germline-derived CDR1 and CDR2 are DFQATT and SNEGSKA (reference sequence). The CDR3 sequence: CSGRRGSGVHEQYF. CDR3 DNA: TGCAGTGGTAGGCGCGGGTCGGGGGTCCACGAGCAGTACTTC.

Only one count was recorded for this clonotype. Germline is not matched at one junction end, which may reflect a read error. This chain connects TRBV5-4 to TRBJ2-1; possibly TRBD2 for D (7 bases). From germline, CDR1 is SGHNT and CDR2 YYREEE (reference sequence). CDR3 length: 15 amino acids. Here the CDR3 reads CASSLLGGGASAQFF. The CDR3 DNA sequence: TGTGCTAGCAGCTTGTTAGGTGGGGGGGCCAGCGCGCAGTTCTTC.

This clonotype was found many times. The chain recombines TRBV3-1 with TRBJ2-3; 7 bases are a match to TRBD1. This CDR3 comprises 14 residues. Losses at the gene ends were 7 bases for V and 4 bases for J; bases not matched to a gene: 8. Germline CDR1 reads LGHDT; CDR2 reads YNNKEL (reference sequence). The chain's CDR3 is CASTYEGGPDTQYF. DNA for the CDR3: TGTGCCAGCACCTACGAAGGGGGCCCAGATACGCAGTATTTT.

This clonotype was found many times. This CDR3 is CASSFGSNYGYTF. CDR3 coding DNA: TGTGCCAGCAGTTTCGGTTCTAACTATGGCTACACCTTC. The chain combines TRBV7-9 with TRBJ1-2; no clear D gene. V was pared by 6 bases and J by 0 bases, with 8 bases between. Germline CDR1 and CDR2: SEHNR and FQNEAQ (reference sequence). The CDR3 runs to 13 residues.

Of note for this clonotype: Given a far larger clone just one base away, this is likely a sequencing read error. The CDR3 ends on some other residue instead of the conserved phenylalanine or tryptophan, so this is likely a read error. CDR3 protein: CASSPRPGNEQFL. CDR3 coding DNA: TGTGCCAGCAGCCCCCGCCCTGGAAATGAGCAGTTCCTC. The chain recombines TRBV12-3 or TRBV12-4 with TRBJ2-1; the D is unclear. This CDR3 region has 13 residues. V gave up 6 bases and J gave up 7 bases, with 13 bases separating them.

The V gene is TRBV19, the J gene TRBJ2-1; D could derive from TRBD1 or TRBD2 (5 bases each). V lost 11 bases and J lost 5, with 19 bases in between. This CDR3 is 14 amino acids long. The germline gives CDR1 LNHDA, CDR2 SQIVND (reference sequence). CDR3 sequence reads: CAARGSRANNEQFF. CDR3 sequence (DNA): TGTGCCGCCCGGGGCAGCAGGGCTAACAATGAGCAGTTCTTC. The whole variable domain, remainder taken from reference TRBV19 and TRBJ2-1, is DGGITQSPKYLFRKEGQNVTLSCEQNLNHDAMYWYRQDPGQGLRLIYYSQIVNDFQKGDIAEGYSVSREKKESFPLTVTSAQKNPTAFYLCAARGSRANNEQFFGPGTRLTVL.

The sample holds many counts of this clonotype. In nucleotides, the CDR3 is TGTGCCACCGGAAGACTAGGCACAGATACGCAGTATTTT. Translating it yields CATGRLGTDTQYF. The chain is built from TRBV24-1 and TRBJ2-3, with a tentative D call TRBD2 (6 bases). Germline-derived CDR1 and CDR2 are KGHDR and SFDVKD. The CDR3 runs 13 residues. The V and J ends lost 9 bases and 1 base respectively, with 10 bases between them.

At least ten counts were recorded for this clonotype. The CDR3 is CASSLFQNQPQHF. The CDR3 DNA sequence: TGTGCCAGCAGTTTATTCCAGAATCAGCCCCAGCATTTT. V usage is TRBV28 and J usage is TRBJ1-5; D remains unclear. Trimming shortened V by 1 base and J by 4 bases, and 5 bases separated the two germline ends. The CDR3 runs to 13 residues. The V gene's germline CDR1 is MDHEN and CDR2 SYDVKM.

In this sample, this clonotype turned up many times. The CDR3 coding sequence is TGTGCCAGCAGTCCCCCCCGCTCGCAAAACTACGAGCAGTACTTC. Its protein is CASSPPRSQNYEQYF. The chain recombines TRBV28 with TRBJ2-7; D unresolved. The ends were cut back, 5 bases at V and 3 bases at J, with 17 bases in the middle. The germline CDR1 and CDR2 sequences are MDHEN and SYDVKM. The CDR3 is 15 amino acids.

This clonotype was counted many times. This chain uses TRBV5-1 with TRBJ2-5; 7 nucleotides match TRBD2. V lost 0 bases to trimming and J lost 5 bases; unmatched junction nucleotides: 4. This CDR3 contains 14 residues. Germline assignment: CDR1 SGHRS and CDR2 YFSETQ. The CDR3, as DNA: TGCGCCAGCAGCTTGGTTTCGCGGGAGGAGACCCAGTACTTC. Encoded protein: CASSLVSREETQYF.

This clonotype has a handful of counts. Germline is not matched at one junction end, which may reflect a read error. The chain recombines TRBV28 with TRBJ1-4; D uncertain. This CDR3 has 14 residues. Germline V gives CDR1 MDHEN, CDR2 SYDVKM. CDR3 sequence reads: CASSVQTTDEKLFF. The CDR3 DNA reads TGTGCCAGCAGTGTCCAGACAACTGATGAAAAACTGTTTTTT.

About this clonotype: As the CDR3 is not closed by the conserved phenylalanine or tryptophan, this likely results from a read error. This chain uses TRBV28 with TRBJ1-1; D gene unclear. The CDR3 is made up of 14 amino acids. V lost 6 bases and J lost 10, with 21 bases in between. Germline assignment: CDR1 MDHEN and CDR2 SYDVKM. The CDR3 DNA is TGTGCCAGCAGCTTACTGGCCCGGTCACGGGGAGCTTTCCTT. Translated, it gives CASSLLARSRGAFL.

In regard to this clonotype: Given the absence of the conserved phenylalanine or tryptophan at the CDR3 end, a read error is likely. The chain combines TRBV5-1 with TRBJ1-1; no clear D. Per germline, CDR1 SGHRS and CDR2 YFSETQ. There are 13 residues in the CDR3. The CDR3 DNA reads as TGCGCCAGCAGCTCGTCCATGAACGCTGAAGCTTTCCTT. It yields the protein CASSSSMNAEAFL.

This clonotype was seen repeatedly, ten times or more. The chain employs TRBV28 and TRBJ1-2; 9 bases line up with TRBD1. The CDR3 is 15 residues long. CDR1 and CDR2 (germline): MDHEN, SYDVKM. The J segment lost 7 bases and the V segment lost 2 bases, leaving 8 bases of the junction unmatched. CDR3 nucleotides: TGTGCCAGCAGTTTAATAGGGACAGGGTTAACTGGCTACACCTTC. Translation: CASSLIGTGLTGYTF.